This is a list of T cell receptor beta chains from one sample in a study of cytomegalovirus exposure and HLA in healthy donors. Measured with immunoSEQ multiplex PCR; TCRdb has only the in-frame clones, and not every one. The table lists 100,000 to 150,000 clones, roughly 95% of them singletons. The sample was PBMCs. These receptors were collected from a man aged 18 to 29 in good health and CMV-seronegative. The CDR3 runs from the conserved cysteine through the conserved F or W. A D gene is named only where the DNA matches it firmly. Expanded clones get a size class; other rows say once, few or many, or leave the size out.

clone size | D gene | J gene | V gene | CDR3 DNA | CDR3 protein
- | - | TRBJ2-3 | TRBV14 | TGTGCCAGCAGCCGTGGAGGCCATAGCACAGATACGCAGTATTTT | CASSRGGHSTDTQYF
- | TRBD1 | TRBJ1-4 | TRBV28 | TGTGCCAGCAGTCGACAGGGGAGTAATGAAAAACTGTTTTTT | CASSRQGSNEKLFF
once | - | TRBJ1-4 | TRBV25-1 | TGTGCCAGCAGTGAAGACTTAAGTGAAAAACTGTTTTTT | CASSEDLSEKLFF
- | TRBD2 | TRBJ2-1 | TRBV4-3 | TGCGCCAGCAGCCAAGGGACGCGAGCGGGAGACGACAATGAGCAGTTCTTC | CASSQGTRAGDDNEQFF
- | - | TRBJ2-7 | TRBV9 | TGTGCCAGCAGCGTAGCTGTGGGCGGGCGTGTTGACGAGCAGTACTTC | CASSVAVGGRVDEQYF
- | TRBD2 | TRBJ2-7 | TRBV11-3 | TGTGCCAGCAGCTCAGCGGGAGTGCGCGAGCAGTACTTC | CASSSAGVREQYF
- | - | TRBJ1-2 | TRBV4-2 | TGTGCCAGCAGCCAAGAGGACATAAGTGGCTACACCTTC | CASSQEDISGYTF
- | - | TRBJ2-5 | TRBV5-6 | TGTGCCAGCAGCTTGTATTCTGGAGTACAAGAGACCCAGTACTTC | CASSLYSGVQETQYF
- | - | TRBJ1-3 | TRBV30 | TGTGCCTGGTCCAGGGGCCCCTCTGGAAACACCATATATTTT | CAWSRGPSGNTIYF
few | - | TRBJ2-3 | TRBV4-3 | TGCGCCAGCAGCCAAGATAGGGACTTATCTGGGGATACGCAGTATTTT | CASSQDRDLSGDTQYF
- | - | TRBJ1-1 | TRBV5-6 | TGTGCCAGCAGCTTGGGGACAGTGGTCACTGAAGCTTTCTTT | CASSLGTVVTEAFF
- | TRBD2 | TRBJ2-1 | TRBV7-9 | TGTGCCAGCAGCTTCCCTCAGCGGGAGGGTTACAATGAGCAGTTCTTC | CASSFPQREGYNEQFF
- | - | TRBJ1-1 | TRBV4-2 | TGTGCCAGCAGCCTTCTACAGGGCAACACTGAAGCTTTCTTT | CASSLLQGNTEAFF
- | TRBD2 | TRBJ2-7 | TRBV7-2 | TGTGCCAGCAGCTTAGAGGGAGGGATGTACGAGCAGTACTTC | CASSLEGGMYEQYF
- | - | TRBJ1-2 | TRBV30 | TGTGCCTGGAGTGTACGGCTGGAGGGGAACTATGGCTACACCTTC | CAWSVRLEGNYGYTF
- | - | TRBJ2-1 | TRBV11-1 | TGTGCCAGCAGCTCCCGGGACTCGGATGAGCAGTTCTTC | CASSSRDSDEQFF
- | - | TRBJ1-5 | TRBV6-1 | TGTGCCAGCAGTGATTTCTCCAGGGTGAGTGGTCAGCCCCAGCATTTT | CASSDFSRVSGQPQHF
once | - | TRBJ2-1 | TRBV7-9 | TGTGCCAGCAGCTTCGAGTTCCACAATGAGCAGTTCTTC | CASSFEFHNEQFF
- | - | TRBJ2-7 | TRBV9 | TGTGCCAGCAGCGCCAACACAGGGGCGGGAGAGCAGTACTTC | CASSANTGAGEQYF
- | - | TRBJ1-4 | TRBV5-4 | TGTGCCAGCAGCGCGGCTTCTAATGAAAAACTGTTTTTT | CASSAASNEKLFF
- | TRBD1 | TRBJ2-1 | TRBV19 | TGTGCCAGCGGGGACAGGGCCTACAATGAGCAGTTCTTC | CASGDRAYNEQFF
- | TRBD1 | TRBJ2-6 | TRBV2 | TGTGCCAGCAGGGCAGGGACAGGGAAAGGCTCTGGGGCCAACGTCCTGACTTTC | CASRAGTGKGSGANVLTF
- | TRBD1 | TRBJ1-1 | TRBV27 | TGTGCCAGCAGGTGGACAGGGGCAACTGAAGCTTTCTTT | CASRWTGATEAFF
once | - | TRBJ2-1 | TRBV30 | TGTGCCGCCTATGGGCAGGGAACCCGTTCTGGGCAGTTCTTC | CAAYGQGTRSGQFF
- | - | TRBJ1-2 | TRBV5-6 | TGTGCCAGCAGCTTGGCCAAGGAGATTGGCTACACCTTC | CASSLAKEIGYTF
- | TRBD1 | TRBJ1-2 | TRBV27 | TGTGCCAGCAGTTTATACAGGGGTAGTAACTATGGCTACACCTTC | CASSLYRGSNYGYTF
once | TRBD1 | TRBJ2-5 | TRBV9 | TGTGCCAGCAGCGCCCAACACTTGACAGGGCAAGAGACCCAGTACTTC | CASSAQHLTGQETQYF
- | TRBD1 | TRBJ1-2 | TRBV4-2 | TGTGCCAGCAGCCATGCAATAGGGACAGGGGGTCTCTATGGCTACACCTTC | CASSHAIGTGGLYGYTF
- | - | TRBJ2-7 | TRBV11-2 | TGTGCCAGCAGCTTTTCTTTTACGGGAGACGACGAGCAGTACTTC | CASSFSFTGDDEQYF
- | TRBD2 | TRBJ2-3 | TRBV2 | TGTGCCAGCAGCTCACCCGGGCTAGCGGGCCCCTACACAGATACGCAGTATTTT | CASSSPGLAGPYTDTQYF
once | - | TRBJ2-7 | TRBV4-2 | TGTGCCAGCCGAGACAGGACTAGAGGCCACGAGCAGTACTTC | CASRDRTRGHEQYF
- | - | TRBJ1-1 | TRBV30 | TGTGCCTGGATAGGGGGTTTGGCCACTGAAGCTTTCTTT | CAWIGGLATEAFF
- | - | TRBJ2-1 | TRBV5-5 | TGTGCCAGCAGCCCCCAGGTCTACAATGAGCAGTTCTTC | CASSPQVYNEQFF
- | - | TRBJ2-2 | TRBV28 | TGTGCCAGCAGTTCGGACAGCCGGGAGCTGTTTTTT | CASSSDSRELFF
- | - | TRBJ1-2 | TRBV30 | TGTGCCTGGAGTGTGAGCGGCTCATGGAATGGCTACACCTTC | CAWSVSGSWNGYTF
- | - | TRBJ2-1 | TRBV9 | TGTGCCAGCAGCGTAGCCACAGGTTCCTACAATGAGCAGTTCTTC | CASSVATGSYNEQFF
- | - | TRBJ2-5 | TRBV7-9 | TGTGCCAGCAGCCAATCAGGGGTGTGGGAAGAGACCCAGTACTTC | CASSQSGVWEETQYF
- | - | TRBJ2-7 | TRBV7-2 | TGTGCCAGCAGCTTGGGGGACTTTCGGGCCTACGAGCAGTACTTC | CASSLGDFRAYEQYF
- | - | TRBJ2-1 | TRBV27 | TGTGCCAGCAGTCCACGCCCATCCGGGGATGAGCAGTTCTTC | CASSPRPSGDEQFF
- | - | TRBJ2-5 | TRBV5-1 | TGCGCCAGCAGCTTGGTAGGGACACCCAGGGAGACCCAGTACTTC | CASSLVGTPRETQYF
- | TRBD1 | TRBJ2-7 | TRBV7-9 | TGTGCCAGCAGCCCCGGGGGACAGGGGCTATCCTACGAGCAGTACTTC | CASSPGGQGLSYEQYF
- | - | TRBJ1-5 | TRBV19 | TGTGCCAGTAGTATTTTTTTGGGGGGTCTAGCCGAAGGCAATCAGCCCCAGCATTTT | CASSIFLGGLAEGNQPQHF
- | - | TRBJ2-7 | TRBV7-9 | TGTGCCAGCAGCTCACCAAACAGGGTTGACGAGCAGTACTTC | CASSSPNRVDEQYF
- | TRBD1 | TRBJ2-1 | TRBV14 | TGTGCCAGCAGCCCTGGGACAGGGGATCGGTACAATGAGCAGTTCTTC | CASSPGTGDRYNEQFF
- | - | TRBJ2-2 | TRBV28 | TGTGCCGGCGGTAAAGGTCCCGGCCCGAACACCGGGGAGCTGTTTTTT | CAGGKGPGPNTGELFF
- | TRBD2 | TRBJ2-2 | TRBV5-6 | TGTGCCAGCAGCTACCGGGAGGCGTACACCGGGGAGCTGTTTTTT | CASSYREAYTGELFF
- | - | TRBJ1-2 | TRBV5-4 | TGTGCCAGCAGCTTGAGTCTCCAAGGGGATGGTTATGGCTACACCTTC | CASSLSLQGDGYGYTF
- | - | TRBJ2-7 | TRBV5-1 | TGCGCCAGCACGGGGGGCAAAGGCTACGAGCAGTACTTC | CASTGGKGYEQYF
- | TRBD2 | TRBJ2-1 | TRBV6-5 | TGTGCCAGCAGCCCCAGACTAGCGGAAGTCAATGAGCAGTTCTTC | CASSPRLAEVNEQFF
- | TRBD2 | TRBJ2-7 | TRBV28 | TGTGCCAGCACCGGGGCTAGCGGCTCCTACGAGCAGTACTTC | CASTGASGSYEQYF
- | - | TRBJ2-2 | TRBV28 | TGTGCCAGCAGTTTTGGAGTCACGCGCAGGGGGGATACCGGGGAGCTGTTTTTT | CASSFGVTRRGDTGELFF
- | TRBD1 | TRBJ2-5 | TRBV6-1 | TGTGCCAGCAGTGAAGCGGACAGGTCCGTTGGGACCCAGTACTTC | CASSEADRSVGTQYF
- | TRBD1 | TRBJ1-1 | TRBV10-3 | TGTGCCATCAGGGACAGGCAGAACACTGAAGCTTTCTTT | CAIRDRQNTEAFF
- | - | TRBJ2-4 | TRBV6-1 | TGTGCCAGCAGTGAACAGCCTTATGGAGGGGTGTCAGCCAAAAACATTCAGTACTTC | CASSEQPYGGVSAKNIQYF